These 12 T cell receptor beta chains were sequenced from one sample in a study of CD8+ T cells in alopecia areata. Investigators isolated RNA and reverse transcribed it into cDNA to act as the sequencing template. The repertoire was sequenced with immunoSEQ multiplex PCR; TCRdb's copy has only in-frame clones and lacks some. Of approximately 57,000 clones listed, around 96% are singletons. The sequencing used CD8+ T cells sorted from blood, collected at week 0. All receptors come from a human donor with alopecia areata.

The V call is TRBV5-1, the J call TRBJ2-7; TRBD2 matches 13 bases. This CDR3 contains 16 residues. Per the germline V gene, CDR1 is SGHRS and CDR2 is YFSETQ. V lost 4 bases, J lost 6 bases, and 10 bases stayed unmatched. The CDR3 DNA follows: TGCGCCAGCAGCCCGCCCTCAACTAGCGGGAGGGGCGAGCAGTACTTC. This gives the protein CASSPPSTSGRGEQYF.

This chain joins TRBV7-6 and TRBJ2-7; 9 nucleotides align to TRBD1. The CDR3 extends over 15 amino acids. Germline V lookup: CDR1 SGHVS, CDR2 FNYEAQ. V lost 5 bases, J lost 3 bases, and 8 bases stayed unmatched. CDR3 bases: TGTGCCAGCAGCCCGACCTCGGGACAGGGCTACGAGCAGTACTTC. Amino acids: CASSPTSGQGYEQYF.

The rearrangement joins TRBV6-6 to TRBJ2-3, with D possibly being TRBD2 (5 bases). V was shortened by 5 bases and J by 7 bases, with 10 bases between the two germline ends. This CDR3 has 12 amino acids. CDR1 and CDR2 from the germline V gene are MNHNY and SVGAGI (reference sequence). CDR3 sequence reads: CASSEDGNTQYF. As DNA, the CDR3 is TGTGCCAGCAGTGAGGACGGGAATACGCAGTATTTT.

The chain employs TRBV7-9 and TRBJ2-7, with TRBD1 identical over 10 bases. Germline trimming cut 5 bases from V and 2 bases from J; bases unmatched to any gene: 9. Germline CDR1 is SEHNR and CDR2 is FQNEAQ (reference sequence). The CDR3 contains 16 residues. CDR3 sequence (DNA): TGTGCCAGCAGCCCCGGGGGACAGGGGACGACCTACGAGCAGTACTTC. It translates to CASSPGGQGTTYEQYF.

The chain carries TRBV4-3 and TRBJ1-2, with TRBD1 as a possible D gene (6 bases). With 0 bases removed from V and 5 bases from J, the gap between germline ends came to 28 bases. This CDR3 has 20 amino acids. The germline V gene encodes CDR1 LGHNA and CDR2 YSLEER. The CDR3 reads CASSQDRPGAMPKGLYGYTF. Here the CDR3 DNA reads TGCGCCAGCAGCCAAGATAGGCCGGGGGCGATGCCGAAGGGTTTATATGGCTACACCTTC.

The chain recombines TRBV19 with TRBJ1-6, with 9 bases matching TRBD1. Germline V gene lookup returns CDR1 LNHDA and CDR2 SQIVND (reference sequence). V trimming: 3 bases; J trimming: 8 bases; junction bases outside the gene matches: 5. CDR3 length equals 15 residues. CDR3 residues: CASSIGDRADSPLHF. CDR3 nucleotides: TGTGCCAGTAGTATTGGGGACAGGGCAGATTCACCCCTCCACTTT.

V is TRBV4-2 and J is TRBJ1-5; 9 bases map to TRBD1. The V gene end was trimmed by 0 bases and the J gene end by 2 bases; junction bases not matched to a gene: 2. CDR1 is LGHNA and CDR2 is YNFKEQ in the germline V gene. The CDR3 is made up of 16 amino acids. The CDR3 DNA follows: TGTGCCAGCAGCCAAGAGGGACAGGGCGGCAATCAGCCCCAGCATTTT. Its protein is CASSQEGQGGNQPQHF.

The rearrangement uses TRBV4-1 and TRBJ2-5, with 8 positions matching TRBD1. The DNA end is a closer match to TRBJ2-7, so the J assignment may be wrong. Germline CDR1 and CDR2: MGHRA and YSYEKL. CDR3 length equals 17 residues. The CDR3 DNA reads TGCGCCAGCAGCCAAGTGACGAACAGGGGGATATCCTACGAGCAGTACTTC. Translation: CASSQVTNRGISYEQYF.

This chain uses TRBV7-9 with TRBJ1-5, with D maybe TRBD1 (5 bases). Germline V gene lookup returns CDR1 SEHNR and CDR2 FQNEAQ (reference sequence). CDR3 length: 15 residues. With 3 bases removed from V and 3 bases from J, the gap between germline ends came to 12 bases. CDR3 nucleotides: TGTGCCAGCAGCTTCGGGGAAGGGGACAATCAGCCCCAGCATTTT. It codes for CASSFGEGDNQPQHF.

The genes are TRBV7-9 and TRBJ2-7; TRBD1 aligns across 7 bases. Germline CDR1 reads SEHNR; CDR2 reads FQNEAQ (reference sequence). The CDR3 is 14 amino acids. V lost 8 bases, J lost 2 bases, and 9 bases stayed unmatched. CDR3 sequence reads: CASEARQGAYEQYF. The CDR3 DNA follows: TGTGCCAGCGAGGCTCGCCAGGGGGCCTACGAGCAGTACTTC.

This chain joins TRBV15 and TRBJ2-5; D not resolved. V lost 1 base to trimming and J lost 5 bases, with 8 bases between them. This CDR3 contains 13 residues. The V gene's germline CDR1 is LNHNV and CDR2 YYDKDF (reference sequence). CDR3: CATSRATLETQYF. Here the CDR3 DNA reads TGTGCCACCAGCAGAGCCACCCTGGAGACCCAGTACTTC. The complete variable domain, with remaining parts taken from reference TRBV15 and TRBJ2-5, reads DAMVIQNPRYQVTQFGKPVTLSCSQTLNHNVMYWYQQKSSQAPKLLFHYYDKDFNNEADTPDNFQSRRPNTSFCFLDIRSPGLGDTAMYLCATSRATLETQYFGPGTRLLVL.

The chain's CDR3 is CARPVGSTYYEQYF. The CDR3 DNA reads TGTGCCAGACCCGTCGGTAGCACTTACTACGAGCAGTACTTC. The gene calls are TRBV6-4 and TRBJ2-7, with D unclear. Trimming removed 9 bases at V and 3 bases at J, with 18 bases between. The CDR3 consists of 14 residues. CDR1 is MRHNA, CDR2 SNTAGT, per germline.